A single sample gave rise to the 6 T cell receptor beta chains below, sequenced in a study of T cell responses to AZD1222 COVID-19 vaccine. Libraries were prepared by immunoSEQ multiplex PCR; TCRdb keeps only in-frame clonotypes and omits some of them. The profile shows fewer than 70,000 clones, about 90% of them singletons. This specimen consisted of peripheral blood, obtained on day 0 of AZD1222 vaccination. These receptors originate from an adult in good health.

V is TRBV5-1 and J is TRBJ2-5; 8 bases map to TRBD1. In germline, CDR1 is SGHRS, CDR2 YFSETQ. With V trimmed by 4 bases and J by 5 bases, 13 bases remained unmatched. CDR3 length: 16 amino acids. The CDR3 reads CASSPTRTGSRETQYF. The CDR3 DNA reads TGCGCCAGCAGCCCCACCAGGACAGGGAGTCGGGAGACCCAGTACTTC.

This chain joins TRBV5-1 and TRBJ1-1; maybe TRBD1 (6 bases). Germline CDR1 is SGHRS and CDR2 is YFSETQ. This CDR3 comprises 16 residues. V lost 0 bases and J 0 bases, leaving 12 bases between the germline ends. In DNA, the CDR3 is TGCGCCAGCAGCTTGGAGCGGGGGCTCTTGAACACTGAAGCTTTCTTT. Translation gives CASSLERGLLNTEAFF.

This clone has only one observation. The V and J genes are TRBV18 and TRBJ1-2; tentative D call: TRBD1 (6 bases). This CDR3 is 15 amino acids long. V was shortened by 5 bases and J by 5 bases, with 18 bases between the two germline ends. Per the germline V gene, CDR1 is KGHSH and CDR2 is LQKENI. The DNA of the CDR3 is TGTGCCAGCTCAGGGGACATCAAGGTCCTTTATGGCTACACCTTC. Amino acid sequence: CASSGDIKVLYGYTF.

The rearrangement uses TRBV2 and TRBJ1-1; 12 bases fit TRBD1. This CDR3 comprises 18 residues. Germline V lookup: CDR1 SNHLY, CDR2 FYNNEI. V trimming: 4 bases; J trimming: 1 base; junction bases outside the gene matches: 10. As DNA, the CDR3 is TGTGCCAGCAGTGGAAGGTTGGGACAGGGGGCCAGGAACACTGAAGCTTTCTTT. It codes for CASSGRLGQGARNTEAFF.

This chain uses TRBV7-2 with TRBJ2-1, with TRBD1 as a possible D gene (6 bases). Germline lookup yields CDR1 SGHTA and CDR2 FQGNSA. The ends were cut back, 0 bases at V and 5 bases at J, with 11 bases in the middle. The CDR3 contains 15 residues. The CDR3 nucleotides are TGTGCCAGCAGCTTAGCGCTAACAGGGAACAATGAGCAGTTCTTC. Protein product: CASSLALTGNNEQFF.

The chain has TRBV12-3 or TRBV12-4 and TRBJ1-4; D unclear. V was shortened by 7 bases and J by 5 bases, with 11 bases between the two germline ends. The length of the CDR3 is 13 residues. CDR3 in amino acids: CASTIASNEKLFF. In DNA, the CDR3 is TGTGCCAGCACCATAGCGTCAAATGAAAAACTGTTTTTT.